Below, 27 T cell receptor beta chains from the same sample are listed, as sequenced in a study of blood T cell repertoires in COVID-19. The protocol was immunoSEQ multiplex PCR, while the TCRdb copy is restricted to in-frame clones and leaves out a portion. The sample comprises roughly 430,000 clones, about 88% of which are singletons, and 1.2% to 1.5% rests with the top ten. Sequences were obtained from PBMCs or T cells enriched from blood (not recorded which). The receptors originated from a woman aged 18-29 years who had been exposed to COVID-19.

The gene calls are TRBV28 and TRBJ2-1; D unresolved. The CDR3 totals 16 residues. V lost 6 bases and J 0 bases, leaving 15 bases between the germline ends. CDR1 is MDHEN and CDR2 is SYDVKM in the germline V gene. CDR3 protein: CASSPAAASSYNEQFF. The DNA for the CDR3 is TGTGCCAGCAGCCCTGCGGCGGCTAGCTCCTACAATGAGCAGTTCTTC.

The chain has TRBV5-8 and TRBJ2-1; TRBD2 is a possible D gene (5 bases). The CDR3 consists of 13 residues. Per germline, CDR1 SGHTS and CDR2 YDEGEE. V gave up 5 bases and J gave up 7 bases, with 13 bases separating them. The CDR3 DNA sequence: TGTGCCAGCAGACTGAGGGCCGCTAATGAGCAGTTCTTC. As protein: CASRLRAANEQFF. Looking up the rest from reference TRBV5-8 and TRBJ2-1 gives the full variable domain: EAGVTQSPTHLIKTRGQQATLRCSPISGHTSVYWYQQALGLGLQFLLWYDEGEERNRGNFPPRFSGRQFPNYSSELNVNALELEDSALYLCASRLRAANEQFFGPGTRLTVL.

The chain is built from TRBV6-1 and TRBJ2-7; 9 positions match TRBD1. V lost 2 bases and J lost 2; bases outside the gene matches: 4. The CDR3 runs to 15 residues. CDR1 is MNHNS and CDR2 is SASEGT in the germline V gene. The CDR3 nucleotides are TGTGCCAGCAGTGAACTCAGGACAGGGGCCTACGAGCAGTACTTC. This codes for CASSELRTGAYEQYF.

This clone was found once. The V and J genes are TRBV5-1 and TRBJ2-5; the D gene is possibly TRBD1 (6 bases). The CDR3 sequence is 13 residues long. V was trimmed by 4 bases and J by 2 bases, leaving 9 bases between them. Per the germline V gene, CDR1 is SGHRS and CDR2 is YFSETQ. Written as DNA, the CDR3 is TGCGCCAGCAGCGTGGACAGACAAGAGACCCAGTACTTC. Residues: CASSVDRQETQYF. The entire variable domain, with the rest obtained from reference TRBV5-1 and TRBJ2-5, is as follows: KAGVTQTPRYLIKTRGQQVTLSCSPISGHRSVSWYQQTPGQGLQFLFEYFSETQRNKGNFPGRFSGRQFSNSRSEMNVSTLELGDSALYLCASSVDRQETQYFGPGTRLLVL.

The chain's CDR3 is CASSSIQGEQYF. The CDR3 bases are TGTGCCAGCAGCTCTATACAGGGGGAGCAGTACTTC. The V gene is TRBV7-9, the J gene TRBJ2-7; 7 bases match TRBD1. CDR1 SEHNR and CDR2 FQNEAQ come from the germline V gene (reference sequence). The trim removed 4 bases at V and 7 bases at J, leaving 4 bases unmatched. This CDR3 spans 12 amino acids.

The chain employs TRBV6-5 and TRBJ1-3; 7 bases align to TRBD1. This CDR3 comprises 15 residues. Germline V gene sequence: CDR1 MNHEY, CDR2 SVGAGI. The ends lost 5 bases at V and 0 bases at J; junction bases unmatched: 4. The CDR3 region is CASSTDRASGNTIYF. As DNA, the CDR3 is TGTGCCAGCAGTACCGACAGGGCCTCTGGAAACACCATATATTTT.

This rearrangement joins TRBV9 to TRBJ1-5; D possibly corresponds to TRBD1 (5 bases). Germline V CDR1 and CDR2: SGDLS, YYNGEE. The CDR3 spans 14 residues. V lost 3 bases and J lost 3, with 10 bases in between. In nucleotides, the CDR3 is TGTGCCAGCAGCGCCGACAGTTCCAATCAGCCCCAGCATTTT. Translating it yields CASSADSSNQPQHF.

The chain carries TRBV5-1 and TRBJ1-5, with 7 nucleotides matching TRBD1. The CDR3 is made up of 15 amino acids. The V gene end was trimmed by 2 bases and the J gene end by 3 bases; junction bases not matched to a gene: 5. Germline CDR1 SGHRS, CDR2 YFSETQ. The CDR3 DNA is TGCGCCAGCAGCTTCGAAACAGGGGTCAATCAGCCCCAGCATTTT. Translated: CASSFETGVNQPQHF.

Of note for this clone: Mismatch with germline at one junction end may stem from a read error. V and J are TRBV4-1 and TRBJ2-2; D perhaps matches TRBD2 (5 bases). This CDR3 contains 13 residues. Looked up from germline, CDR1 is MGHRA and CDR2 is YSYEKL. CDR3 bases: TGCGCCAGCAGCGAAGACCGGACTGGGGAGCTGTTTTTT. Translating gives CASSEDRTGELFF.

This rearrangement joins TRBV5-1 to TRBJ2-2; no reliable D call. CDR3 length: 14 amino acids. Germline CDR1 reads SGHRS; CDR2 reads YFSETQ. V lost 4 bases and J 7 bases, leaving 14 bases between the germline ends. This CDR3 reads CASSAERTVGELFF. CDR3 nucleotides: TGCGCCAGCAGCGCAGAACGAACCGTCGGGGAGCTGTTTTTT.

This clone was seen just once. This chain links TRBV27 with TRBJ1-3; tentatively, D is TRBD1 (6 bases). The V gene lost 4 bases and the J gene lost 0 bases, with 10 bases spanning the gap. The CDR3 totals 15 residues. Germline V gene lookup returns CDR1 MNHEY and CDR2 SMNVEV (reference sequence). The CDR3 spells CASSSNRDSGNTIYF. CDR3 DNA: TGTGCCAGCAGTTCGAACAGGGACTCTGGAAACACCATATATTTT.

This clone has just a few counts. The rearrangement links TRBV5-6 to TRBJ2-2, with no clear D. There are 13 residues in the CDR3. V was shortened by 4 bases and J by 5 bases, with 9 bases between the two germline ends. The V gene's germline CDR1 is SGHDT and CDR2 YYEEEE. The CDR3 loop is CASSLLETGELFF. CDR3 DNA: TGTGCCAGCAGCCTTTTGGAGACCGGGGAGCTGTTTTTT.

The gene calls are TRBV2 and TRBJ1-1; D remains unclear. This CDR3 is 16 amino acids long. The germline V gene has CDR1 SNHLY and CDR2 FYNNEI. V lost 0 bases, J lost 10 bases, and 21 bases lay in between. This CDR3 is CASSEALGSAVIGAFF. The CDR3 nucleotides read TGTGCCAGCAGTGAAGCGCTCGGTTCGGCGGTAATAGGAGCTTTCTTT. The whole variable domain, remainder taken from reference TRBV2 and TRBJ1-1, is EPEVTQTPSHQVTQMGQEVILRCVPISNHLYFYWYRQILGQKVEFLVSFYNNEISEKSEIFDDQFSVERPDGSNFTLKIRSTKLEDSAMYFCASSEALGSAVIGAFFGQGTRLTVV.

The CDR3 loop is CASSLGLGGGSYNEQFF. CDR3 DNA: TGTGCCAGCAGCTTAGGCCTGGGAGGGGGCTCCTACAATGAGCAGTTCTTC. V gene TRBV13 combines with J gene TRBJ2-1; D might be TRBD2 (7 bases). With 0 bases removed from V and 0 bases from J, the gap between germline ends came to 12 bases. In germline, CDR1 is PRHDT, CDR2 FYEKMQ (reference sequence). This CDR3 has 17 amino acids.

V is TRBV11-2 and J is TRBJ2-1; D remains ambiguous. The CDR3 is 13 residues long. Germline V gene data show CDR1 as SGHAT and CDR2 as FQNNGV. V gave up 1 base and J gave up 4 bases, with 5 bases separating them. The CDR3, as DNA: TGTGCCAGCAGCTTAGTCAATTACAATGAGCAGTTCTTC. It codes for CASSLVNYNEQFF.

CDR3 DNA: TGTGCCTGGAGTGCCAGTTTGGCGGGGAATTCACCCCTCCACTTT. Translated, it gives CAWSASLAGNSPLHF. This chain connects TRBV30 to TRBJ1-6; D unresolved. The CDR3 is made up of 15 amino acids. Trimming removed 1 base from V and 7 bases from J, with 14 bases in between. The germline V gene encodes CDR1 GTSNPN and CDR2 SVGIG (reference sequence).

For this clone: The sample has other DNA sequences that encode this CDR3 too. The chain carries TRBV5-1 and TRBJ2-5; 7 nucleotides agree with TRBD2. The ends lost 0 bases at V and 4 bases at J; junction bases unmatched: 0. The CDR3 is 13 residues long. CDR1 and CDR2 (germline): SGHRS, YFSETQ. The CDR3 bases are TGCGCCAGCAGCTTGGGACTAGCAGAGACCCAGTACTTC. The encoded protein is CASSLGLAETQYF.

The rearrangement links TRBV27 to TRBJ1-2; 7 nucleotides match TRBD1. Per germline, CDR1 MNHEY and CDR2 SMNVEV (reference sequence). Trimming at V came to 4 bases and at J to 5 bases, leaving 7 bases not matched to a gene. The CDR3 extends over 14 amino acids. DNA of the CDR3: TGTGCCAGCAGTTCATACGGACAGGAATATGGCTACACCTTC. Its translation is CASSSYGQEYGYTF.

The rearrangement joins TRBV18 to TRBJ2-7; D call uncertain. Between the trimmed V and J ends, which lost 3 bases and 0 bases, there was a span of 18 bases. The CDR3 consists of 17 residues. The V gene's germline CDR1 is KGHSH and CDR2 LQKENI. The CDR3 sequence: CASSPYAMGSSSYEQYF. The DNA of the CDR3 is TGTGCCAGCTCACCTTACGCCATGGGCAGTAGCTCCTACGAGCAGTACTTC.

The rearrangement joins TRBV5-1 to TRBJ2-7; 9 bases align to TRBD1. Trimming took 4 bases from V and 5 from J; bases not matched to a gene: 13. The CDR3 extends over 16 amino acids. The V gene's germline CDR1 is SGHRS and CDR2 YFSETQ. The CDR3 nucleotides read TGCGCCAGCAGCCAGGAACCGGGACAGGGCGAAAACGAGCAGTACTTC. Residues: CASSQEPGQGENEQYF.

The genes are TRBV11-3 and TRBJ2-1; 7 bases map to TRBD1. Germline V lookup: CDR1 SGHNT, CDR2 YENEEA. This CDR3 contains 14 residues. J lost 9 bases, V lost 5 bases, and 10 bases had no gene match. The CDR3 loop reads CASSTTDRRGEQFF. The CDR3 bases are TGTGCCAGCAGCACCACGGACAGGCGCGGTGAGCAGTTCTTC.

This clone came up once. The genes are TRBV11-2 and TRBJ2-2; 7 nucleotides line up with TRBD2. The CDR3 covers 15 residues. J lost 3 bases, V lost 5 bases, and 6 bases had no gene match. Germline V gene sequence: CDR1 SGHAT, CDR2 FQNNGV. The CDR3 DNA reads TGTGCCAGCAGCCTTAGCGGGCTAGACACCGGGGAGCTGTTTTTT. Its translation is CASSLSGLDTGELFF.

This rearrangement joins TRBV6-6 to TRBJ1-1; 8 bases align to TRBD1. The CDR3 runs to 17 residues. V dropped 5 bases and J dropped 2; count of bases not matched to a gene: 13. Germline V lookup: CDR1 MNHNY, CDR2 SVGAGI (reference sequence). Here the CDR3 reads CASSLAGTGSLNTEAFF. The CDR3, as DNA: TGTGCCAGCAGTCTAGCCGGGACAGGTAGTTTAAACACTGAAGCTTTCTTT.

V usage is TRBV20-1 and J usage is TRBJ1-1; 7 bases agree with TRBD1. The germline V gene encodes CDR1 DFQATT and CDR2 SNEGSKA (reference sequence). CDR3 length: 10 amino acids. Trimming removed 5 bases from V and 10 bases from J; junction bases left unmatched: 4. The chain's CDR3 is CSAWQGGAFF. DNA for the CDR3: TGCAGTGCTTGGCAGGGGGGAGCTTTCTTT.

The CDR3 protein is CASLDRLNTEAFF. As DNA, the CDR3 is TGTGCCAGCCTCGACAGGTTGAACACTGAAGCTTTCTTT. V gene TRBV2 combines with J gene TRBJ1-1, with D possibly matching TRBD1 (6 bases). V lost 8 bases, J lost 0 bases, and 10 bases lay in between. The germline CDR1 and CDR2 sequences are SNHLY and FYNNEI. CDR3 length equals 13 residues.

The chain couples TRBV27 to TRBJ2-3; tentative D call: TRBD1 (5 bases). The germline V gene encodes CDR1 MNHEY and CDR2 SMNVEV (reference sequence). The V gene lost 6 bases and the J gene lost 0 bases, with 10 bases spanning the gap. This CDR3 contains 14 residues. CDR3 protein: CASRDRFSTDTQYF. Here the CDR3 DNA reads TGTGCCAGCAGAGACAGATTTAGCACAGATACGCAGTATTTT.

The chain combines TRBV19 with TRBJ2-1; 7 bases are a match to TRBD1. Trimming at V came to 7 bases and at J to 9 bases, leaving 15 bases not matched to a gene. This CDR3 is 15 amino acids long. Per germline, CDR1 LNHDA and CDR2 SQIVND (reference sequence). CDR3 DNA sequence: TGTGCCAGTACCGCAGGGGCAGGGGGAATGACTGAGCAGTTCTTC. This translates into CASTAGAGGMTEQFF.